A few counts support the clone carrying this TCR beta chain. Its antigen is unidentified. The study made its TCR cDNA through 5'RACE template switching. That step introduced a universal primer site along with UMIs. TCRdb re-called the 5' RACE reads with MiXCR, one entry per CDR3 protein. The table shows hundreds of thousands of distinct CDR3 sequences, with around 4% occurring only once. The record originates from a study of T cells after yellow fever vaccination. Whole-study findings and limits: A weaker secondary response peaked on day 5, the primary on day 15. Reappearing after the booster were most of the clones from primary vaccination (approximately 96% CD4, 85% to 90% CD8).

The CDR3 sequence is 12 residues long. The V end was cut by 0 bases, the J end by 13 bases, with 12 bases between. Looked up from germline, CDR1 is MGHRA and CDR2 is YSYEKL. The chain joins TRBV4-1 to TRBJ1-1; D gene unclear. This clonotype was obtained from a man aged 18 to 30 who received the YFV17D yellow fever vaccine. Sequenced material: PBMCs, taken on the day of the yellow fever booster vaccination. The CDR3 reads CASSQEVGKGFF. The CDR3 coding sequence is TGCGCCAGCAGCCAAGAGGTGGGGAAGGGTTTCTTT.